A selection of T cell receptor beta chains follows, all from one sample in a study of T cell clones after liver transplantation. The assay was immunoSEQ multiplex PCR, and TCRdb's table has in-frame clones only and misses some. The sample contains approximately 72,000 clones, about nine tenths of which appear only once. The sequencing here drew on CD4+ T cells from blood, taken before liver transplant. The source is a human donor who received a liver transplant. Each CDR3 is given with its conserved first and last residue. A D gene is named only where the DNA matches it firmly. Clone sizes are given selectively: once, few, many, or a class where the clone is expanded.

V gene	clone size	J gene	D gene	CDR3 DNA	CDR3 protein
TRBV18	NA	TRBJ2-3	NA	TGTGCCAGCTCACCACCGAGTCAGGGATCCGATACGCAGTATTTT	CASSPPSQGSDTQYF
TRBV7-8	NA	TRBJ2-1	TRBD2	TGTGCCAGCAGCCGGACAGCCGGGGCGGGAGGGCCGTATGAGCAGTTCTTC	CASSRTAGAGGPYEQFF
TRBV5-1	NA	TRBJ2-5	TRBD2	TGCGCCAGCAGCGACTTGCGGGAGAAACAAAAGACCCAGTACTTC	CASSDLREKQKTQYF
TRBV7-9	few	TRBJ2-5	TRBD2	TGTGCCAGCAGCTTAAAACTAGCGGGACAAGAGACCCAGTACTTC	CASSLKLAGQETQYF
TRBV5-8	NA	TRBJ2-4	NA	TGTGCCAGCACCCGCGAGCTTTTAGGAGCCAAAAACATTCAGTACTTC	CASTRELLGAKNIQYF
TRBV5-5	NA	TRBJ2-7	TRBD1	TGTGCCAGCAGCTCGGGACAGGGTGAAACCTACGAGCAGTACTTC	CASSSGQGETYEQYF
TRBV27	NA	TRBJ2-5	TRBD1	TGTGCCAGCAAGAGGGACAGAGAGACCCAGTACTTC	CASKRDRETQYF
TRBV5-1	NA	TRBJ2-5	TRBD2	TGCGCCAGCAGCTTGGACGGACTAGCGGGAGGGACCCAGTACTTC	CASSLDGLAGGTQYF
TRBV7-3	NA	TRBJ1-1	NA	TGTGCCAGCAGCTTAACGGTGAACACTGAAGCTTTCTTT	CASSLTVNTEAFF
TRBV28	NA	TRBJ2-1	NA	TGTGCCATCACTAAAGCCACTAAACACCAGTTCTTC	CAITKATKHQFF
TRBV28	NA	TRBJ1-2	TRBD1	TGTGCCAGCAGTAGAACACAGGGGGCGGGATACTTGTATGGCTACACCTTC	CASSRTQGAGYLYGYTF
TRBV29-1	NA	TRBJ1-2	NA	TGCAGCGTTGGGCCAGGGGAGGATGGCTACACCTTC	CSVGPGEDGYTF
TRBV27	NA	TRBJ2-5	NA	TGTGCCAGCAGTCCTCTCGGGACGGATCAAGAGACCCAGTACTTC	CASSPLGTDQETQYF
TRBV11-2	NA	TRBJ1-4	TRBD1	TGTGCCAGCAGCTTTTACAGGGGGCTTATGGATGAAAAACTGTTTTTT	CASSFYRGLMDEKLFF
TRBV2	NA	TRBJ2-1	TRBD2	TGTGCCAGCAGTGACAGTATAGCGGGAGGTGTTAATGAGCAGTTCTTC	CASSDSIAGGVNEQFF
TRBV18	NA	TRBJ2-7	TRBD2	TGTGCCAGCTCACCACTGACCCTGACTAGCGGGAGGTTCCACGAGCAGTACTTC	CASSPLTLTSGRFHEQYF
TRBV30	NA	TRBJ2-1	TRBD2	TGTGCCTGGAGTGTCGCGACTAGCGGGCCCCCTGAGCAGTTCTTC	CAWSVATSGPPEQFF
TRBV19	NA	TRBJ2-7	NA	TGTGCCAGTAGTCCCCGGGACCACTCCTACGAGCAGTACTTC	CASSPRDHSYEQYF
TRBV19	NA	TRBJ2-7	TRBD1	TGTGCCAGTAGTATCGCACAGGGGACCTACGAGCAGTACTTC	CASSIAQGTYEQYF
TRBV11-3	NA	TRBJ2-5	NA	TGTGCCAGCAGCTTAGTATGGGACACTCAAGAGACCCAGTACTTC	CASSLVWDTQETQYF
TRBV29-1	NA	TRBJ2-7	TRBD1	TGCAGCGTTGATGGACAGGGGGAGTACGAGCAGTACTTC	CSVDGQGEYEQYF
TRBV7-2	NA	TRBJ1-1	NA	TGTGCCAGCAGCTCACAGGGATCTGGCACTGAAGCTTTCTTT	CASSSQGSGTEAFF
TRBV19	NA	TRBJ1-1	TRBD1	TGTGCCAGTAGCAGGGACAGGTTGAACACTGAAGCTTTCTTT	CASSRDRLNTEAFF
TRBV30	NA	TRBJ1-2	TRBD1	TGTGCCTGGAGTCCGGTTACAGGGGGCTATGGCTACACCTTC	CAWSPVTGGYGYTF
TRBV7-2	NA	TRBJ1-1	NA	TGTGCCAGCAGCTCCCCCGACAGGAACGCTTTCTTT	CASSSPDRNAFF
TRBV2	NA	TRBJ1-1	NA	TGTGCCAGCAGCTTCTCTGGCGCTGAAGCTTTCTTT	CASSFSGAEAFF
TRBV2	once	TRBJ2-7	NA	TGTGCCAGCAAAGCGGGCGACCTCTACGAGCAGTACTTC	CASKAGDLYEQYF
TRBV19	NA	TRBJ1-2	NA	TGTGCCAGTAGTGGAGGGGACTATGGCTACACCTTC	CASSGGDYGYTF
TRBV29-1	NA	TRBJ1-4	NA	TGCAGCGTTGAACTCCTACTAAGGGGAACTAATGAAAAACTGTTTTTT	CSVELLLRGTNEKLFF
TRBV7-9	NA	TRBJ2-1	NA	TGTGCCAGCAGTGACGGGACGCCCAACAATGAGCAGTTCTTC	CASSDGTPNNEQFF
TRBV23-1	NA	TRBJ2-5	TRBD1	TGCGCCAGCACCCGACATGAGGACAGGGAAGAGACCCAGTACTTC	CASTRHEDREETQYF
TRBV10-3	many	TRBJ2-4	NA	TGTGCCATCAGAGCGGGACAAGGCATGGACATTCAGTACTTC	CAIRAGQGMDIQYF